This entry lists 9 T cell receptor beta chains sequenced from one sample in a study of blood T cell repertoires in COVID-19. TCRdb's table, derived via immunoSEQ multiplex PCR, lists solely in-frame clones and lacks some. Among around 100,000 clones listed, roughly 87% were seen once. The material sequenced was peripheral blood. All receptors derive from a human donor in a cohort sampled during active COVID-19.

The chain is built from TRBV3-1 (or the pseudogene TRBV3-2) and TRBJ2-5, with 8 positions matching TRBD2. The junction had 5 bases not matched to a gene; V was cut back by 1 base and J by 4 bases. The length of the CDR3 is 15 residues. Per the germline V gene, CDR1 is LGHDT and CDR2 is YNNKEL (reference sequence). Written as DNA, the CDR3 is TGTGCCAGCAGCCAAGTCGGGGGGGCCGGAGAGACCCAGTACTTC. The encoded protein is CASSQVGGAGETQYF.

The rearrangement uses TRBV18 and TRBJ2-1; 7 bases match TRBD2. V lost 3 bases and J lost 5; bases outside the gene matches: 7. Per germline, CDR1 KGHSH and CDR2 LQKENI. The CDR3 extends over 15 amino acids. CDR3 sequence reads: CASSPLAAEDNEQFF. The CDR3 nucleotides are TGTGCCAGCTCACCGCTAGCGGCAGAAGACAATGAGCAGTTCTTC. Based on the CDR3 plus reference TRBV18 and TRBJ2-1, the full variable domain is NAGVMQNPRHLVRRRGQEARLRCSPMKGHSHVYWYRQLPEEGLKFMVYLQKENIIDESGMPKERFSAEFPKEGPSILRIQQVVRGDSAAYFCASSPLAAEDNEQFFGPGTRLTVL.

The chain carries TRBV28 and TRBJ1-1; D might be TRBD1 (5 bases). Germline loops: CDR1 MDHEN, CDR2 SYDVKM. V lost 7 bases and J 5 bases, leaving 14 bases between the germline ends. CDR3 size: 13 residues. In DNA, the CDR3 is TGTGCCAGCAACCGGGGGGGAGGGACTGAAGCTTTCTTT. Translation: CASNRGGGTEAFF.

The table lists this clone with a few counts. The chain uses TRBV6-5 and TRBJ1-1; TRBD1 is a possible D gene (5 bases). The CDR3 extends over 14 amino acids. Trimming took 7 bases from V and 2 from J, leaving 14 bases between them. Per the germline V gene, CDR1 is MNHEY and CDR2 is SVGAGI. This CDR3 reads CASTSGGRNTEAFF. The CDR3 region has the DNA TGTGCCAGCACCTCGGGGGGAAGAAACACTGAAGCTTTCTTT.

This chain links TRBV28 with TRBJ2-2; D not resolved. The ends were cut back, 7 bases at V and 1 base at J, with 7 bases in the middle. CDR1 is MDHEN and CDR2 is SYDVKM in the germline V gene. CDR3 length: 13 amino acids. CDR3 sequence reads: CASMWRNTGELFF. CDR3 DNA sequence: TGTGCCAGCATGTGGAGGAACACCGGGGAGCTGTTTTTT. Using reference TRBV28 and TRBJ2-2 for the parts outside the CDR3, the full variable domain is DVKVTQSSRYLVKRTGEKVFLECVQDMDHENMFWYRQDPGLGLRLIYFSYDVKMKEKGDIPEGYSVSREKKERFSLILESASTNQTSMYLCASMWRNTGELFFGEGSRLTVL.

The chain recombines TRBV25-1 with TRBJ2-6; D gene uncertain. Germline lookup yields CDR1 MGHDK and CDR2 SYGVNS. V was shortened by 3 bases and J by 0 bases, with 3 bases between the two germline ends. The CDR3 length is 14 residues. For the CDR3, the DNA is TGTGCCAGCAGTGATCACTCTGGGGCCAACGTCCTGACTTTC. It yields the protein CASSDHSGANVLTF.

In DNA, the CDR3 is TGTGCCAGCAGTCGGAATTACTCCCCGGACTCGGCGGGGACCCAGTACTTC. Its protein product is CASSRNYSPDSAGTQYF. The chain couples TRBV6-6 to TRBJ2-5; D is possibly TRBD2 (5 bases). This CDR3 contains 17 residues. Per germline, CDR1 MNHNY and CDR2 SVGAGI (reference sequence). Trimming cost V 5 bases and J 7 bases, with 26 bases left between them.

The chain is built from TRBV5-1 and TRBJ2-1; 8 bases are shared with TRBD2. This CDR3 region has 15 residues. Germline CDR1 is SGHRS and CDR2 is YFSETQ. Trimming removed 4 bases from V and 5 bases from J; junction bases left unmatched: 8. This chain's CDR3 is CASSLGLGGNNEQFF. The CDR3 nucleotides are TGCGCCAGCAGCCTGGGACTAGGCGGAAACAATGAGCAGTTCTTC.

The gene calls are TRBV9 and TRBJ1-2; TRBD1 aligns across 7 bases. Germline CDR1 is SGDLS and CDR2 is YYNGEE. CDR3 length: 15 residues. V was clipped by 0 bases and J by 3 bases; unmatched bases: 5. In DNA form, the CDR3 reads TGTGCCAGCAGCGTAGGGGCAGGGGGAGACTATGGCTACACCTTC. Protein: CASSVGAGGDYGYTF.